This T cell receptor beta chain is drawn from a study of early T cells in non-severe SARS-CoV-2 infection. TCRdb re-called the 5' RACE reads with MiXCR, one entry per CDR3 protein. Of more than 80,000 distinct CDR3 sequences listed, roughly an eighth are singletons. Trimming removed 2 bases at V and 4 bases at J, with 16 bases between. The germline gives CDR1 SGHKS, CDR2 YYEKEE (reference sequence). This CDR3 is 15 amino acids long. The rearrangement uses TRBV5-5 and TRBJ2-7; tentatively, D is TRBD1 (6 bases). The sequence came from an adult who was a healthcare worker with PCR-confirmed SARS-CoV-2 infection or an uninfected control (not recorded which). Sequencing was done on a sample of whole blood. CDR3 in DNA: TGTGCCAGCAGCTTACAGGGTCCACCCCTGTACGAGCAGTACTTC. Its protein product is CASSLQGPPLYEQYF.